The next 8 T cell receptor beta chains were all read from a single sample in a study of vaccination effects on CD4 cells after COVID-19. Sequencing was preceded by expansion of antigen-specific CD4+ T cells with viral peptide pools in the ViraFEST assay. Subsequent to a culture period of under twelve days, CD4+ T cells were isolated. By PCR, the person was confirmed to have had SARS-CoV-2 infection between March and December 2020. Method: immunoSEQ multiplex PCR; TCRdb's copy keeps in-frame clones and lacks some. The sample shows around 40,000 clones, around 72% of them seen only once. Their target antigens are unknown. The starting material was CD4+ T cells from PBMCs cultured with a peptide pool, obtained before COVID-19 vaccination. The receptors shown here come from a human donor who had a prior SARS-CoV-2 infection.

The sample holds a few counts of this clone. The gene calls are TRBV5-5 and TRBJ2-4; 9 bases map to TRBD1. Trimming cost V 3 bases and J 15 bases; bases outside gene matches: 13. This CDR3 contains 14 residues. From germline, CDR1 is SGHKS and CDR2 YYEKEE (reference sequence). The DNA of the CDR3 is TGTGCCAGCAGCTCAACGACAGGGGGAAGATGGGGGTACTTC. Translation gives CASSSTTGGRWGYF.

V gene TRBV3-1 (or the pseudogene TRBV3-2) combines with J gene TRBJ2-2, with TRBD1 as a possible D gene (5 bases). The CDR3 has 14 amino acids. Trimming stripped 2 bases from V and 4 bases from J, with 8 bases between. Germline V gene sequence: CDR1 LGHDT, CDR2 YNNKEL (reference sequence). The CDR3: CASSQRQSTGELFF. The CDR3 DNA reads TGTGCCAGCAGCCAACGACAGTCCACCGGGGAGCTGTTTTTT.

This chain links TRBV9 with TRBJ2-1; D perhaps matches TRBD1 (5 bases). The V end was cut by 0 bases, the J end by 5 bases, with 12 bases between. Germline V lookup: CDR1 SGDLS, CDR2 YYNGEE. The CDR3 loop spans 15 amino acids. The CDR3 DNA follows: TGTGCCAGCAGCGTAGCCCCAACCAGGGACAATGAGCAGTTCTTC. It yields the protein CASSVAPTRDNEQFF.

CDR3 sequence reads: CATSSGVSQPQHF. The CDR3 DNA is TGTGCCACCAGCAGTGGGGTTAGTCAGCCCCAGCATTTT. This chain uses TRBV15 with TRBJ1-5; D not certain. The CDR3 runs to 13 residues. The V and J ends lost 3 bases and 6 bases respectively, with 9 bases between them. Germline V gives CDR1 LNHNV, CDR2 YYDKDF (reference sequence).

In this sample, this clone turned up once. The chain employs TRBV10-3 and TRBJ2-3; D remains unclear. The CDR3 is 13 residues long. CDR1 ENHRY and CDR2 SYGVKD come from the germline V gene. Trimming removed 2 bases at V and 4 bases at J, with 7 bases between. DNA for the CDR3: TGTGCCATCAGTGAGGTGTATTCAGATACGCAGTATTTT. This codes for CAISEVYSDTQYF.

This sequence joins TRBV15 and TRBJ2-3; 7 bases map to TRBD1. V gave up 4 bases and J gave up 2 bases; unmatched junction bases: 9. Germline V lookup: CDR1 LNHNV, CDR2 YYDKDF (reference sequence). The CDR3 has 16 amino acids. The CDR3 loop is CATSIGQDKTTDTQYF. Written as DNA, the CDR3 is TGTGCCACCAGCATTGGACAGGATAAAACCACAGATACGCAGTATTTT.

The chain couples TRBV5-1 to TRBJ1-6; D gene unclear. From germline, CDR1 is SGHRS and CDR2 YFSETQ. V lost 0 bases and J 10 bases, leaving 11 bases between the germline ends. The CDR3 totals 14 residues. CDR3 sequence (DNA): TGCGCCAGCAGCTTGGTGCCCCACCTATCACCCCTCCACTTT. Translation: CASSLVPHLSPLHF.

In DNA, the CDR3 is TGTGCCAGTGGGGGGCAGGGACAGAGATCTAACTATGGCTACACCTTC. Translated: CASGGQGQRSNYGYTF. The chain carries TRBV19 and TRBJ1-2; 7 bases match TRBD1. CDR1 and CDR2 from the germline V gene are LNHDA and SQIVND (reference sequence). There are 16 residues in the CDR3. The V gene end was trimmed by 8 bases and the J gene end by 0 bases; junction bases not matched to a gene: 12.